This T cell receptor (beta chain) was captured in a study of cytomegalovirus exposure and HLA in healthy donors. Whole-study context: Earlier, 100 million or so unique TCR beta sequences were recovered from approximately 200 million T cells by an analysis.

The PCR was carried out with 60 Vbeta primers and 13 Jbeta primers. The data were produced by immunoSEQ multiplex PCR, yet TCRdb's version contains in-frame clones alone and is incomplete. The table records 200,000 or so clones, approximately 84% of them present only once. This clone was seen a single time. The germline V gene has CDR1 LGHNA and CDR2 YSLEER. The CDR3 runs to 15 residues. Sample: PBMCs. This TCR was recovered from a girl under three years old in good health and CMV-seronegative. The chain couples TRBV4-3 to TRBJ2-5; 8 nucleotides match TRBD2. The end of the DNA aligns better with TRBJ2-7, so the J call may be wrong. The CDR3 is CASSPRAGVTYEQYF. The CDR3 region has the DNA TGCGCCAGCAGCCCCCGAGCGGGAGTCACCTACGAGCAGTACTTC.